The 26 T cell receptor beta chains presented below share a single source sample, sequenced in a study of PD-L1 blockade in urothelial cancer (dated by TCRdb to 2016 to 2017). Library prep was done by the immunoSEQ multiplex PCR assay. Imported from immuneACCESS, the table was reduced by TCRdb to in-frame sequences with V and J called. These copies leave out some clones; in studies compared against another copy, an unresolved V gene accounts for under half, and the cause of the remainder is not known. This sample comprises 30,000 to 40,000 clones, about 86% of them detected only once. In total, the top ten clones hold about 15% of the sample. The starting material was PBMCs, obtained around atezolizumab (anti-PD-L1) treatment. Every receptor here comes from a man aged 55 to 70 with urothelial cancer.

V and J are TRBV11-2 and TRBJ2-5, with D tentatively TRBD2 (5 bases). This CDR3 region has 13 residues. Germline V gene sequence: CDR1 SGHAT, CDR2 FQNNGV. The germline V and J ends were trimmed by 5 bases and 2 bases, with 9 bases remaining between them. In DNA, the CDR3 is TGTGCCAGCAGCCTAGCCCCTCAAGAGACCCAGTACTTC. Its translation: CASSLAPQETQYF.

Regarding this clone: The same CDR3 also results from other DNA sequences found in this sample. The chain combines TRBV6-1 with TRBJ1-2; D not resolved. The CDR3 is made up of 14 amino acids. V was cut by 1 base and J by 5 bases, with 11 bases left in between. Germline lookup yields CDR1 MNHNS and CDR2 SASEGT. CDR3 sequence: CASSEGSGSYGYTF. The CDR3 DNA follows: TGTGCCAGCAGTGAAGGATCGGGGTCATATGGCTACACCTTC.

The rearrangement uses TRBV10-3 and TRBJ2-1, with 7 bases lining up with TRBD2. V lost 6 bases to trimming and J lost 0 bases; unmatched junction nucleotides: 5. The CDR3 is made up of 15 amino acids. In germline, CDR1 is ENHRY, CDR2 SYGVKD. The CDR3 sequence: CAIRTSTGSYNEQFF. The DNA of the CDR3 is TGTGCCATCAGGACTAGCACTGGCTCCTACAATGAGCAGTTCTTC.

The chain recombines TRBV7-9 with TRBJ2-3; TRBD1 agrees at 10 bases. Per the germline V gene, CDR1 is SEHNR and CDR2 is FQNEAQ (reference sequence). This CDR3 has 16 amino acids. The V gene end was trimmed by 3 bases and the J gene end by 6 bases; junction bases not matched to a gene: 9. CDR3 coding DNA: TGTGCCAGCAGCTTGGGGAGACAGGGGGCCGGGGATACGCAGTATTTT. It codes for CASSLGRQGAGDTQYF.

This sequence joins TRBV28 and TRBJ2-7; TRBD1 is a possible D gene (5 bases). The germline CDR1 and CDR2 sequences are MDHEN and SYDVKM. The CDR3 is 13 residues long. Trimming pared 3 bases from V and 4 bases from J, leaving 10 bases between. CDR3 amino acids: CASSFGANYEQYF. The CDR3 DNA is TGTGCCAGCAGTTTTGGGGCCAATTACGAGCAGTACTTC.

The chain links TRBV6-1 to TRBJ2-7; 9 bases fit TRBD1. CDR1 is MNHNS, CDR2 SASEGT, per germline. Trimming took 5 bases from V and 5 from J; bases not matched to a gene: 10. The CDR3 runs to 15 residues. The CDR3 region is CASSPGQGSGHEQYF. The CDR3 DNA is TGTGCCAGCAGTCCTGGACAGGGGTCGGGGCACGAGCAGTACTTC.

The chain joins TRBV7-2 to TRBJ2-1; the D gene is possibly TRBD2 (6 bases). Germline V gives CDR1 SGHTA, CDR2 FQGNSA. V was cut by 5 bases and J by 6 bases, with 17 bases left in between. This CDR3 has 15 residues. This CDR3 reads CASSPSSGQSNEQFF. CDR3 bases: TGTGCCAGCAGCCCGAGCAGCGGGCAAAGCAATGAGCAGTTCTTC.

The gene calls are TRBV4-1 and TRBJ1-1; 8 bases map to TRBD1. The CDR3 runs 15 residues. Germline V gives CDR1 MGHRA, CDR2 YSYEKL. V was pared by 5 bases and J by 5 bases, with 10 bases of the junction left unmatched. The CDR3 nucleotides read TGCGCCAGCAGCTCGCCGACAGGGGTGGAGACTGAAGCTTTCTTT. It codes for CASSSPTGVETEAFF.

This chain uses TRBV10-3 with TRBJ2-7; no clear D gene. V dropped 4 bases and J dropped 3 bases, with 10 bases sitting between them. The germline CDR1 and CDR2 sequences are ENHRY and SYGVKD. The CDR3 is made up of 13 amino acids. CDR3 bases: TGTGCCATCAGTGGATTGGCCATCTACGAGCAGTACTTC. Its protein is CAISGLAIYEQYF.

This chain joins TRBV7-9 and TRBJ2-2, with 9 bases lining up with TRBD1. Germline CDR1 is SEHNR and CDR2 is FQNEAQ (reference sequence). The CDR3 covers 16 residues. V lost 6 bases and J lost 2; bases outside the gene matches: 7. CDR3 residues: CASRQTGGINTGELFF. The CDR3 bases are TGTGCCAGCAGACAAACAGGGGGCATCAACACCGGGGAGCTGTTTTTT.

V is TRBV29-1 and J is TRBJ1-2; 8 positions match TRBD1. V shed 6 bases, J shed 7 bases, and the junction held 10 bases outside the gene matches. Germline V gene lookup returns CDR1 SQVTM and CDR2 ANQGSEA. The CDR3 is 13 amino acids. CDR3 coding DNA: TGCAGCGTCCATGGACAGGGCCTTGTTGGCTACACCTTC. The encoded protein is CSVHGQGLVGYTF.

The rearrangement joins TRBV28 to TRBJ2-7; 8 bases map to TRBD1. J lost 4 bases, V lost 6 bases, and 8 bases had no gene match. This CDR3 is built from 14 residues. The germline V gene has CDR1 MDHEN and CDR2 SYDVKM. CDR3 sequence: CASRRQGFRYEQYF. The CDR3 DNA sequence: TGTGCCAGCAGAAGACAGGGGTTTAGGTACGAGCAGTACTTC.

In nucleotides, the CDR3 is TGTGCCAGCAGCTTAGGTGAGAGGTGGGAGACCCAGTACTTC. Protein product: CASSLGERWETQYF. This chain connects TRBV7-8 to TRBJ2-5, with D hard to call. This CDR3 comprises 14 residues. Germline V gives CDR1 SGHVS, CDR2 FQNEAQ. The V and J ends lost 1 base and 5 bases respectively, with 11 bases between them.

This clone came up a few times. This chain uses TRBV5-4 with TRBJ2-7, with 8 bases fitting TRBD2. J lost 5 bases, V lost 6 bases, and 16 bases had no gene match. CDR3 size: 16 residues. The V gene's germline CDR1 is SGHNT and CDR2 YYREEE (reference sequence). CDR3 nucleotide sequence: TGTGCCAGCACCCCTCAAGGGACCGGGAGGGCCAACGAGCAGTACTTC. Protein sequence: CASTPQGTGRANEQYF.

The chain links TRBV19 to TRBJ2-5, with 16 bases identical to TRBD2. Germline-derived CDR1 and CDR2 are LNHDA and SQIVND (reference sequence). The CDR3 is 18 residues long. The ends lost 5 bases at V and 4 bases at J; junction bases unmatched: 10. The CDR3 protein is CASSGEGLAGGPPETQYF. The CDR3 DNA reads as TGTGCCAGTAGTGGAGAGGGACTAGCGGGAGGGCCGCCAGAGACCCAGTACTTC.

The chain employs TRBV19 and TRBJ1-1, with TRBD1 identical over 8 bases. V lost 6 bases and J lost 6; bases outside the gene matches: 15. The CDR3 runs 16 residues. Germline values: CDR1 LNHDA, CDR2 SQIVND (reference sequence). For the CDR3, the DNA is TGTGCCAGTAGGACTCCACCAGGACAGGGAGACCCTGAAGCTTTCTTT. It encodes CASRTPPGQGDPEAFF. Complete variable domain (other parts from reference TRBV19 and TRBJ1-1): DGGITQSPKYLFRKEGQNVTLSCEQNLNHDAMYWYRQDPGQGLRLIYYSQIVNDFQKGDIAEGYSVSREKKESFPLTVTSAQKNPTAFYLCASRTPPGQGDPEAFFGQGTRLTVV.

The chain uses TRBV5-1 and TRBJ2-5; TRBD1 is a possible D gene (6 bases). The CDR3 runs 15 residues. The germline V gene encodes CDR1 SGHRS and CDR2 YFSETQ. V lost 0 bases and J 2 bases, leaving 11 bases between the germline ends. Here the CDR3 DNA reads TGCGCCAGCAGCTTGGCGCCCGGACAGCAAGAGACCCAGTACTTC. It yields the protein CASSLAPGQQETQYF.

This clone has a single count. The genes are TRBV6-5 and TRBJ1-4; 10 nucleotides agree with TRBD1. This CDR3 is built from 15 residues. The germline gives CDR1 MNHEY, CDR2 SVGAGI. Trimming cost V 7 bases and J 8 bases; bases outside gene matches: 10. CDR3 region: CASNPTGGEWEKLFF. The CDR3, as DNA: TGTGCCAGCAATCCGACAGGGGGCGAATGGGAAAAACTGTTTTTT.

The chain combines TRBV21-1 with TRBJ2-7; the table's D call, TRBD2, has no DNA check behind it. TRBV21-1 is classified as a pseudogene. This CDR3 contains 17 residues. The CDR3 is CASSKDSREGRIYEQYF. As DNA, the CDR3 is TGTGCCAGCAGCAAAGATTCACGGGAGGGGCGAATCTACGAGCAGTACTTC.

This sequence joins TRBV10-3 and TRBJ2-1; 9 bases agree with TRBD2. CDR1 and CDR2 from the germline V gene are ENHRY and SYGVKD. The V gene end was trimmed by 8 bases and the J gene end by 1 base; junction bases not matched to a gene: 3. The CDR3 has 14 amino acids. CDR3 coding DNA: TGTGCCATCGCAACTAGCGGGTCCTACAATGAGCAGTTCTTC. It yields the protein CAIATSGSYNEQFF.

This chain uses TRBV10-3 with TRBJ2-3; 9 bases line up with TRBD2. The CDR3 totals 14 residues. V was pared by 5 bases and J by 3 bases, with 3 bases of the junction left unmatched. CDR1 ENHRY and CDR2 SYGVKD come from the germline V gene. The CDR3 DNA follows: TGTGCCATCAGTTGGCGGGAGGGAACAGATACGCAGTATTTT. It codes for CAISWREGTDTQYF.

In this sample, this clone turned up once. V gene TRBV19 combines with J gene TRBJ2-2; the match to TRBD1 covers 7 bases. The CDR3 covers 15 residues. V shed 10 bases and J 1 base; nucleotides not matched to a gene: 9. CDR1 is LNHDA, CDR2 SQIVND, per germline (reference sequence). CDR3 region: CATSPGQENTGELFF. The CDR3 DNA sequence: TGTGCCACATCTCCCGGACAGGAGAACACCGGGGAGCTGTTTTTT.

This chain links TRBV5-1 with TRBJ2-7; 10 bases are shared with TRBD2. This CDR3 contains 17 residues. Germline-derived CDR1 and CDR2 are SGHRS and YFSETQ. V lost 0 bases and J lost 6; bases outside the gene matches: 12. The CDR3 loop reads CASSLGAGGPNFGEQYF. The CDR3 nucleotides read TGCGCCAGCAGCTTGGGAGCGGGAGGGCCAAATTTTGGCGAGCAGTACTTC. The full variable domain, in which reference TRBV5-1 and TRBJ2-7 provide the parts outside the CDR3, is KAGVTQTPRYLIKTRGQQVTLSCSPISGHRSVSWYQQTPGQGLQFLFEYFSETQRNKGNFPGRFSGRQFSNSRSEMNVSTLELGDSALYLCASSLGAGGPNFGEQYFGPGTRLTVT.

The J gene is TRBJ1-1, the V gene TRBV5-1; D perhaps matches TRBD1 (5 bases). V lost 0 bases to trimming and J lost 0 bases, with 9 bases between them. The germline V gene encodes CDR1 SGHRS and CDR2 YFSETQ. CDR3 length: 15 amino acids. The CDR3 reads CASSLAADMNTEAFF. CDR3 DNA sequence: TGCGCCAGCAGCTTGGCGGCGGACATGAACACTGAAGCTTTCTTT.

The rearrangement joins TRBV6-5 to TRBJ2-2; D not certain. There are 12 residues in the CDR3. With 5 bases removed from V and 6 bases from J, the gap between germline ends came to 7 bases. Germline lookup yields CDR1 MNHEY and CDR2 SVGAGI. The CDR3 sequence is CASSPRSGELFF. The CDR3 coding sequence is TGTGCCAGCAGTCCCCGGTCCGGGGAGCTGTTTTTT.

The chain couples TRBV5-8 to TRBJ1-5; no firm D call. CDR3 length equals 13 residues. Trimming removed 6 bases from V and 5 bases from J, with 12 bases in between. Germline CDR1 and CDR2: SGHTS and YDEGEE. This CDR3 reads CASNPEVDQPQHF. The CDR3 DNA reads as TGTGCCAGCAATCCCGAGGTAGATCAGCCCCAGCATTTT. Filled out from reference TRBV5-8 and TRBJ1-5, the complete variable domain reads EAGVTQSPTHLIKTRGQQATLRCSPISGHTSVYWYQQALGLGLQFLLWYDEGEERNRGNFPPRFSGRQFPNYSSELNVNALELEDSALYLCASNPEVDQPQHFGDGTRLSIL.